The 22 T cell receptor beta chains listed next were all sequenced from one sample in a study of PD-1 blockade in classical Hodgkin lymphoma. Brentuximab vedotin exposure varied among the patients, all of whom had relapsed after autologous stem cell transplantation. Measured with immunoSEQ multiplex PCR; TCRdb has only the in-frame clones, and not every one. Counted here are 70,000 to 80,000 clones, around 93% occurring once; the ten biggest clones make up under 9.5%. The specimen was peripheral blood mononuclear cells (PBMCs), collected at baseline. These receptors all come from a human donor with classical Hodgkin lymphoma.

The chain is built from TRBV28 and TRBJ1-2, with unresolved D. Germline-derived CDR1 and CDR2 are MDHEN and SYDVKM. The CDR3 is made up of 11 amino acids. Trimming removed 4 bases at V and 10 bases at J, with 10 bases between. CDR3 in amino acids: CASSSPPLYTF. Here the CDR3 DNA reads TGTGCCAGCAGTTCGCCCCCCCTCTACACCTTC.

The chain has TRBV7-3 and TRBJ1-2; the match to TRBD1 covers 7 bases. V shed 5 bases and J 2 bases; nucleotides not matched to a gene: 8. The germline gives CDR1 SGHTA, CDR2 FQGTGA. The CDR3 length is 15 residues. In DNA form, the CDR3 reads TGTGCCAGCAGCGAAACAGGGGTTTTAAACTATGGCTACACCTTC. As protein: CASSETGVLNYGYTF.

The rearrangement uses TRBV9 and TRBJ2-5, with 11 positions matching TRBD1. The CDR3 totals 16 residues. The germline V gene encodes CDR1 SGDLS and CDR2 YYNGEE. The V gene end was trimmed by 4 bases and the J gene end by 4 bases; junction bases not matched to a gene: 9. CDR3 in amino acids: CASSPGTGGGGETQYF. The CDR3 coding sequence is TGTGCCAGCAGCCCTGGGACAGGGGGAGGGGGAGAGACCCAGTACTTC.

V usage is TRBV6-5 and J usage is TRBJ1-2; D possibly corresponds to TRBD1 (5 bases). The CDR3 extends over 14 amino acids. The V gene's germline CDR1 is MNHEY and CDR2 SVGAGI. The germline V and J ends were trimmed by 3 bases and 4 bases, with 12 bases remaining between them. CDR3 sequence reads: CASSYRGGSYGYTF. The CDR3 DNA follows: TGTGCCAGCAGTTATCGGGGCGGTAGCTATGGCTACACCTTC.

J is TRBJ2-3 and V is TRBV19; the D gene is possibly TRBD1 (6 bases). The CDR3 is 16 amino acids. Germline values: CDR1 LNHDA, CDR2 SQIVND (reference sequence). With 7 bases removed from V and 6 bases from J, the gap between germline ends came to 23 bases. The CDR3 DNA reads TGTGCCAGTAAGAAACCGGCAGGGGAAGAGTTCGATACGCAGTATTTT. It is translated as CASKKPAGEEFDTQYF.

The rearrangement uses TRBV6-5 and TRBJ2-7; D unresolved. CDR1 MNHEY and CDR2 SVGAGI come from the germline V gene. This CDR3 comprises 13 residues. Trimming cost V 7 bases and J 3 bases, with 13 bases left between them. CDR3 region: CASTHSRLYEQYF. CDR3 nucleotide sequence: TGTGCCAGCACCCACTCTAGGCTCTACGAGCAGTACTTC.

V and J are TRBV29-1 and TRBJ1-2; 8 bases agree with TRBD1. Germline V gives CDR1 SQVTM, CDR2 ANQGSEA. CDR3 length: 14 amino acids. V shed 2 bases, J shed 8 bases, and the junction held 10 bases outside the gene matches. In DNA, the CDR3 is TGCAGCGTTGAATCCCGGACAGGGCAAGGGGGCTACACCTTC. Translating it yields CSVESRTGQGGYTF.

V usage is TRBV19 and J usage is TRBJ1-2; 7 positions agree with TRBD1. The CDR3 contains 15 residues. Germline-derived CDR1 and CDR2 are LNHDA and SQIVND (reference sequence). V shed 7 bases and J 4 bases; nucleotides not matched to a gene: 12. CDR3 region: CASIGAIDRAYGYTF. The CDR3 DNA sequence: TGTGCCAGTATAGGGGCGATAGACAGGGCCTATGGCTACACCTTC.

This chain links TRBV7-9 with TRBJ2-5; no clear D. V shed 3 bases and J shed 4 bases, with 6 bases lying between them. The CDR3 has 12 amino acids. Germline V gives CDR1 SEHNR, CDR2 FQNEAQ (reference sequence). CDR3 sequence: CASSFYGETQYF. The CDR3 region has the DNA TGTGCCAGCAGCTTTTATGGAGAGACCCAGTACTTC.

The CDR3: CASSIGGGGEQYF. CDR3 in DNA: TGTGCCAGTAGTATAGGTGGCGGGGGCGAGCAGTACTTC. The chain uses TRBV19 and TRBJ2-7, with TRBD2 identical over 7 bases. CDR1 LNHDA and CDR2 SQIVND come from the germline V gene (reference sequence). The CDR3 contains 13 residues. With V trimmed by 1 base and J by 6 bases, 3 bases remained unmatched.

The chain carries TRBV9 and TRBJ2-1, with D tentatively TRBD1 (6 bases). V was pared by 0 bases and J by 4 bases, with 14 bases between. Germline loops: CDR1 SGDLS, CDR2 YYNGEE. This CDR3 comprises 16 residues. CDR3 DNA sequence: TGTGCCAGCAGCGTAGGGGGGCAGCCCCCTTACAATGAGCAGTTCTTC. Its translation: CASSVGGQPPYNEQFF.

V usage is TRBV7-8 and J usage is TRBJ1-1; D is uncertain. CDR1 SGHVS and CDR2 FQNEAQ come from the germline V gene. The CDR3 contains 12 residues. Trimming removed 4 bases from V and 0 bases from J, with 3 bases in between. The CDR3 loop is CASSSVNTEAFF. The CDR3 nucleotides are TGTGCCAGCAGCTCGGTGAACACTGAAGCTTTCTTT.

The gene calls are TRBV2 and TRBJ2-3; D perhaps matches TRBD1 (5 bases). This CDR3 has 11 residues. Germline loops: CDR1 SNHLY, CDR2 FYNNEI. The CDR3 is CTTGRADTQYF. CDR3 coding DNA: TGTACCACCGGCAGGGCAGATACGCAGTATTTT.

J is TRBJ2-7 and V is TRBV11-2, with unresolved D. CDR1 SGHAT and CDR2 FQNNGV come from the germline V gene. This CDR3 is 15 amino acids long. Trimming took 3 bases from V and 2 from J, leaving 14 bases between them. CDR3 sequence (DNA): TGTGCCAGCAGCTTGGCCCCGGCGCAACCCTACGAGCAGTACTTC. Translated: CASSLAPAQPYEQYF.

CDR3 residues: CASSLDWYRNSHEQYF. The CDR3, as DNA: TGTGCCAGCAGCTTAGATTGGTACAGAAATTCCCACGAGCAGTACTTC. The V call is TRBV11-2, the J call TRBJ2-7; D ambiguous. The ends were cut back, 0 bases at V and 5 bases at J, with 17 bases in the middle. Germline V lookup: CDR1 SGHAT, CDR2 FQNNGV. The CDR3 runs to 16 residues.

The count of this clone is one. The V call is TRBV30, the J call TRBJ2-5; 10 bases match TRBD1. This CDR3 is built from 16 residues. J was trimmed by 5 bases and V by 4 bases; bases with no gene match: 13. Germline lookup yields CDR1 GTSNPN and CDR2 SVGIG (reference sequence). Here the CDR3 reads CAWIWWGGQGKETQYF. Here the CDR3 DNA reads TGTGCCTGGATTTGGTGGGGGGGACAGGGGAAGGAGACCCAGTACTTC.

The chain recombines TRBV9 with TRBJ2-1; TRBD1 is a possible D gene (5 bases). CDR1 SGDLS and CDR2 YYNGEE come from the germline V gene. The CDR3 contains 15 residues. V gave up 4 bases and J gave up 3 bases, with 14 bases separating them. The CDR3 DNA reads as TGTGCCAGCAGCCCGCTAGACGACAGCTACAATGAGCAGTTCTTC. Its translation is CASSPLDDSYNEQFF. Together with reference TRBV9 and TRBJ2-1, the CDR3 gives the full variable domain: DSGVTQTPKHLITATGQRVTLRCSPRSGDLSVYWYQQSLDQGLQFLIQYYNGEERAKGNILERFSAQQFPDLHSELNLSSLELGDSALYFCASSPLDDSYNEQFFGPGTRLTVL.

The chain uses TRBV19 and TRBJ2-2, with a tentative D call TRBD1 (6 bases). Trimming took 3 bases from V and 3 from J, leaving 17 bases between them. The CDR3 sequence is 17 residues long. Germline V gene lookup returns CDR1 LNHDA and CDR2 SQIVND (reference sequence). The CDR3 sequence is CASSMARSNRDTGELFF. The DNA for the CDR3 is TGTGCCAGTAGTATGGCCCGGAGCAACAGGGACACCGGGGAGCTGTTTTTT.

The genes are TRBV10-1 and TRBJ2-3; 11 bases are a match to TRBD2. V lost 9 bases, J lost 3 bases, and 11 bases stayed unmatched. Germline V CDR1 and CDR2: WNHNN, SYGVQD (reference sequence). CDR3 length: 16 residues. CDR3 sequence: CARNRDIAGGTDTQYF. In DNA form, the CDR3 reads TGCGCCAGGAATCGCGATATAGCGGGAGGGACAGATACGCAGTATTTT.

The rearrangement joins TRBV11-2 to TRBJ1-5; D gene uncertain. Germline V gene data show CDR1 as SGHAT and CDR2 as FQNNGV. This CDR3 has 14 residues. V was shortened by 2 bases and J by 4 bases, with 9 bases between the two germline ends. The CDR3 coding sequence is TGTGCCAGCAGCTTAATGCCAGATAATCAGCCCCAGCATTTT. Translating gives CASSLMPDNQPQHF. The complete variable domain, with remaining parts taken from reference TRBV11-2 and TRBJ1-5, reads EAGVAQSPRYKIIEKRQSVAFWCNPISGHATLYWYQQILGQGPKLLIQFQNNGVVDDSQLPKDRFSAERLKGVDSTLKIQPAKLEDSAVYLCASSLMPDNQPQHFGDGTRLSIL.

The table lists this clone with a count of one. The chain recombines TRBV4-1 with TRBJ1-1, with D unclear. Germline assignment: CDR1 MGHRA and CDR2 YSYEKL. The CDR3 sequence is 16 residues long. Trimming removed 0 bases from V and 1 base from J, with 12 bases in between. This chain's CDR3 is CASSQEEGRSNTEAFF. The CDR3 DNA is TGCGCCAGCAGCCAAGAAGAGGGTAGGTCGAACACTGAAGCTTTCTTT.

The J gene is TRBJ2-3, the V gene TRBV27, with D perhaps matching TRBD1 (6 bases). There are 17 residues in the CDR3. The V gene lost 6 bases and the J gene lost 4 bases, with 23 bases spanning the gap. Germline CDR1 MNHEY, CDR2 SMNVEV (reference sequence). CDR3 sequence reads: CASRHGAWAGVADTQYF. The CDR3, as DNA: TGTGCCAGCAGGCACGGCGCGTGGGCAGGGGTTGCAGATACGCAGTATTTT.